This TCR beta chain was sequenced in a study of T-cell memory formation after mild COVID-19. Study information: Most TCR clusters belonged to a single donor.

TCRdb passed the 5' RACE reads through MiXCR, listing each CDR3 protein once. This sample carries fewer than 15,000 distinct CDR3 sequences, about a sixth of them seen once, and the ten largest clones take around 50%. A remark on this clonotype: Antigen unknown.

Germline loops: CDR1 LGHDT, CDR2 YNNKEL (reference sequence). This CDR3 has 17 amino acids. Trimming cost V 5 bases and J 8 bases, with 22 bases left between them. The study, taken as a whole, reports: SARS-CoV-2 specificity of second-wave clones peaking day 37 was unconfirmed. Pre-infection memory carried some responding clones, suggesting that cross-reactive memory joined.

The V and J genes are TRBV3-1 and TRBJ1-6, with D tentatively TRBD1 (6 bases). The source is a man in his late teens or twenties who had mild COVID-19 (a few samples of this study predate the infection). Cell type and time point are not known. Sequencing used PBMCs or a T cell subset sorted from them (not recorded which). CDR3 DNA sequence: TGTGCCAGCAGCGATTGGGGGACACATTTCGGAGATTCACCCCTCCACTTT. Its protein product is CASSDWGTHFGDSPLHF.